This entry lists 10 T cell receptor beta chains sequenced from one sample in a study of identical twins (dated by TCRdb to about 2016). Library preparation used 5' RACE. The run used an Illumina HiSeq 2000. The public reads were reprocessed in TCRdb via fastp at Q25 and MiXCR, keeping in-frame beta chains. Every CDR3 protein is listed once, alongside the most common genes and DNA of its rows. The sample table records under 450,000 distinct CDR3 sequences; about 18% of these occur just once. Jointly, the top ten make up around 10% of the sample. Source material: naive T cells sorted from blood. Explained via the paper, the cell subset or site label denotes: cells isolated with a human naive T-cell isolation kit. Every receptor here comes from a man between 45 and 60 years old in good health.

The chain is built from TRBV29-1 and TRBJ2-1; 7 bases match TRBD1. V shed 6 bases, J shed 10 bases, and the junction held 3 bases outside the gene matches. This CDR3 has 10 residues. In germline, CDR1 is SQVTM, CDR2 ANQGSEA. The CDR3 DNA sequence: TGCAGCGTCTTAGGGGGCGAGCAGTTCTTC. It encodes CSVLGGEQFF.

The genes are TRBV4-3 and TRBJ1-1; TRBD1 might be the D (5 bases). The CDR3 has 15 amino acids. The germline CDR1 and CDR2 sequences are LGHNA and YSLEER. The V end was cut by 0 bases, the J end by 4 bases, with 12 bases between. Here the CDR3 reads CASSQDHAGTTEAFF. The CDR3 DNA reads as TGCGCCAGCAGCCAAGATCACGCAGGGACCACTGAAGCTTTCTTT.

This clonotype was seen a handful of times. The chain has TRBV7-9 and TRBJ2-2; tentatively, D is TRBD2 (6 bases). The CDR3 extends over 15 amino acids. Germline V lookup: CDR1 SEHNR, CDR2 FQNEAQ (reference sequence). V was trimmed by 3 bases and J by 5 bases, leaving 13 bases between them. CDR3 sequence (DNA): TGTGCCAGCAGCTTCCGGGCCGCGGGGACCGGGGAGCTGTTTTTT. Protein product: CASSFRAAGTGELFF. The whole variable domain, remainder taken from reference TRBV7-9 and TRBJ2-2, is DTGVSQNPRHKITKRGQNVTFRCDPISEHNRLYWYRQTLGQGPEFLTYFQNEAQLEKSRLLSDRFSAERPKGSFSTLEIQRTEQGDSAMYLCASSFRAAGTGELFFGEGSRLTVL.

This clonotype was detected many times. The chain carries TRBV15 and TRBJ2-7; D ambiguous. V was pared by 0 bases and J by 2 bases, with 8 bases between. CDR1 and CDR2 (germline): LNHNV, YYDKDF (reference sequence). This CDR3 has 14 residues. The CDR3, as DNA: TGTGCCACCAGCAGAGATAGGACCACCTACGAGCAGTACTTC. Encoded protein: CATSRDRTTYEQYF.

This clonotype came up many times. The V and J genes are TRBV6-1 and TRBJ1-1, with no clear D. The V gene's germline CDR1 is MNHNS and CDR2 SASEGT. Trimming left V 8 bases short and J 4 bases short, with 14 bases between. This CDR3 is built from 13 residues. The CDR3 bases are TGTGCCAGCCGGCCCGGGCTGGGCACTGAAGCTTTCTTT. Protein sequence: CASRPGLGTEAFF.

This clonotype was counted only a few times. The chain is built from TRBV12-3 or TRBV12-4 and TRBJ2-7; D gene ambiguous. This CDR3 is 13 amino acids long. V was clipped by 1 base and J by 2 bases, with 6 bases between them. CDR3 nucleotides: TGTGCCAGCAGTTTAGAGAGAACCTACGAGCAGTACTTC. Encoded protein: CASSLERTYEQYF.

This clonotype occurred many times. The chain joins TRBV7-8 to TRBJ2-5; D is perhaps TRBD2 (6 bases). The CDR3 is 16 residues long. V was shortened by 4 bases and J by 3 bases, with 18 bases between the two germline ends. CDR1 SGHVS and CDR2 FQNEAQ come from the germline V gene. CDR3 bases: TGTGCCAGCAGCTCCGACCCGGGAGCCGGGAAAGAGACCCAGTACTTC. It encodes CASSSDPGAGKETQYF.

The table lists this clonotype with a few counts. This chain uses TRBV15 with TRBJ2-7, with TRBD1 matching over 10 bases. The J segment lost 9 bases and the V segment lost 3 bases, leaving 8 bases of the junction unmatched. Germline V gene sequence: CDR1 LNHNV, CDR2 YYDKDF (reference sequence). The CDR3 is made up of 14 amino acids. The CDR3 sequence: CATSRGQGPLGQYF. Here the CDR3 DNA reads TGTGCCACCAGCAGGGGACAGGGGCCTCTGGGGCAGTACTTC.

This clonotype occurred a few times. The rearrangement links TRBV7-9 to TRBJ2-7; weak D call: TRBD2 (5 bases). CDR3 size: 15 residues. Germline V CDR1 and CDR2: SEHNR, FQNEAQ (reference sequence). V lost 0 bases, J lost 3 bases, and 12 bases lay in between. CDR3 bases: TGTGCCAGCAGCTTAGCCGCGGGCACTAGCTACGAGCAGTACTTC. Translation: CASSLAAGTSYEQYF.

The CDR3 region is CATSSRDRGVSNEQFF. CDR3 in DNA: TGTGCCACCAGCAGTCGGGACAGGGGGGTCTCGAATGAGCAGTTCTTC. The genes are TRBV15 and TRBJ2-1, with 11 bases identical to TRBD1. V dropped 3 bases and J dropped 7; count of bases not matched to a gene: 8. This CDR3 has 16 residues. Germline loops: CDR1 LNHNV, CDR2 YYDKDF (reference sequence). Looking up the rest from reference TRBV15 and TRBJ2-1 gives the full variable domain: DAMVIQNPRYQVTQFGKPVTLSCSQTLNHNVMYWYQQKSSQAPKLLFHYYDKDFNNEADTPDNFQSRRPNTSFCFLDIRSPGLGDTAMYLCATSSRDRGVSNEQFFGPGTRLTVL.